This TCR beta chain was recovered during a study of blood T cell repertoires in COVID-19. For the study at large: Researchers got acute and convalescent COVID-19 samples from the United States, Italy and Spain. T cells, B-cell-depleted T cells, or PBMCs supplied cDNA or gDNA.

Under the authors' procedure: Amplifying reference gene primers gave estimates of nucleated cell counts. Libraries were prepared by immunoSEQ multiplex PCR; TCRdb keeps only in-frame clonotypes and omits some of them. V, J and clone size are those of that table, while D and trimming were read from the DNA. Of 250,000 or so clones detected, over 75% appear once; the ten largest clones hold 1.5% to 2%. This clone was recorded once. CDR3 size: 18 residues. Per germline, CDR1 SGHVS and CDR2 FQNEAQ. V lost 4 bases and J lost 6; bases outside the gene matches: 13. Specimen: peripheral blood. The chain combines TRBV7-8 with TRBJ2-1; 12 nucleotides align to TRBD2. This TCR was recovered from a man younger than 40 who had recovered from COVID-19. The CDR3 sequence is CASSSSPVTSGGFNEQFF. CDR3 bases: TGTGCCAGCAGCTCAAGCCCTGTAACTAGCGGGGGGTTCAATGAGCAGTTCTTC.